The TCR beta chain under discussion was sequenced for a study of shared clonotypes between healthy human individuals. Study-wide findings and caveats: For naive CD4 cells, 4.5% to 6.5% of clonotypes were shared across a few donors.

Assay execution proceeded at the deep level. Generated by immunoSEQ multiplex PCR, the TCRdb table keeps only in-frame clones and is missing some. The sample consists of 2 million to 2.5 million clones, approximately 93% of them appearing once. V shed 4 bases, J shed 3 bases, and the junction held 3 bases outside the gene matches. This CDR3 is built from 15 residues. Germline V lookup: CDR1 MNHNS, CDR2 SASEGT. In regard to this clone: Its antigen is currently unknown.

Healthy and HIV-negative, the adult donors had no recent acute infections or vaccinations. The rearrangement joins TRBV6-1 to TRBJ2-7; TRBD2 matches at 13 bases. The specimen sequenced was naive CD4+ T cells from PBMCs. Subset: CD45RA+ positively selected. This TCR was sampled from a man younger than 35 in good health. Some clones in this sample may be carry-over from other donors' samples. Here the CDR3 DNA reads TGTGCCAGCAGTGGGGGACTAGCGGGACTCTACGAGCAGTACTTC. This codes for CASSGGLAGLYEQYF.